The present TCR beta chain was sequenced within a study of blood T cell repertoires in COVID-19. Study as a whole: There were acute and convalescent COVID-19 samples, and they came from the United States, Italy and Spain.

Original data processing: Scientists estimated how many nucleated cells there were by amplifying reference gene primers. Assay: immunoSEQ multiplex PCR; the TCRdb copy retains only in-frame clones and omits some. The V and J calls and the clone size are those of that table, but D and trimming were determined from the DNA. This repertoire shows 120,000 to 150,000 clones, about four fifths found once; its top ten account for more than 1.5%. V lost 3 bases to trimming and J lost 2 bases, with 14 bases between them. Germline lookup yields CDR1 SGHAT and CDR2 FQDESV (reference sequence). This CDR3 comprises 15 residues.

This TCR came from a human donor in a cohort sampled during active COVID-19. The chain employs TRBV11-1 and TRBJ2-7; D might be TRBD1 (6 bases). Sequenced sample: peripheral blood. The CDR3 loop reads CASSFPGQGAYEQYF. The CDR3 DNA reads as TGTGCCAGCAGCTTCCCGGGACAAGGGGCCTACGAGCAGTACTTC.